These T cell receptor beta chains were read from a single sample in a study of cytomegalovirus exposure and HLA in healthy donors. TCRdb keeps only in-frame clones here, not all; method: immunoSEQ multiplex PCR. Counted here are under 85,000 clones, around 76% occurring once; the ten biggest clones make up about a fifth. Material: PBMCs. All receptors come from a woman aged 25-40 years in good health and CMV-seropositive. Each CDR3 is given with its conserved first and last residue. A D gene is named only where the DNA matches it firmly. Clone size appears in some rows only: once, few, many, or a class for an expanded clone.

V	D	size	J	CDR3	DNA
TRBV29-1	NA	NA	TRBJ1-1	CSVIPGLQNTEAFF	TGCAGCGTGATACCGGGACTCCAGAACACTGAAGCTTTCTTT
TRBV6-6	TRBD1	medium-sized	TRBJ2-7	CASSPGTGVDEQYF	TGTGCCAGCAGTCCCGGGACAGGGGTCGACGAGCAGTACTTC
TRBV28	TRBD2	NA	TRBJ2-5	CASSSGGIQETQYF	TGTGCCAGCAGTTCCGGGGGGATCCAAGAGACCCAGTACTTC
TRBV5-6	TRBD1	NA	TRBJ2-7	CASSFRGSLSYEQYF	TGTGCCAGCAGCTTCAGGGGGTCTCTGTCCTACGAGCAGTACTTC
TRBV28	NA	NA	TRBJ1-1	CASSLLATEKAFF	TGTGCCAGCAGTCTCCTCGCGACAGAAAAAGCTTTCTTT
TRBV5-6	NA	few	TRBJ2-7	CASSLGVGGEQYF	TGTGCCAGCAGCTTGGGGGTAGGGGGCGAGCAGTACTTC
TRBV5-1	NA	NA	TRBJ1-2	CASSSGVIDGYTF	TGCGCCAGCAGCTCAGGGGTAATCGATGGCTACACCTTC
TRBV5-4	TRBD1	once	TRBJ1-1	CASSPGGRYLNTEAFF	TGTGCCAGCAGCCCAGGGGGCCGTTACCTGAACACTGAAGCTTTCTTT
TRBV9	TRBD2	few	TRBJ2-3	CASSPLAGGGDTQYF	TGTGCCAGCAGCCCTCTTGCGGGAGGGGGAGATACGCAGTATTTT
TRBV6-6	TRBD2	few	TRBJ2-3	CASTRTSGNADTQYF	TGTGCCAGCACTCGTACTAGCGGGAACGCAGATACGCAGTATTTT
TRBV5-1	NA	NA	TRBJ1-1	CASSFKELLTNTEAFF	TGCGCCAGCAGCTTCAAAGAGCTCCTCACTAACACTGAAGCTTTCTTT
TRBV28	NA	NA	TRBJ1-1	CASKEGGNTEAFF	TGTGCCAGCAAGGAAGGGGGTAACACTGAAGCTTTCTTT
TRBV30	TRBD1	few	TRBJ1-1	CAWSVLGQGAVAFF	TGTGCCTGGAGTGTACTGGGACAGGGGGCTGTAGCTTTCTTT
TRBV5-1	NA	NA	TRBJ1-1	CASSWAGEGDPTEAFF	TGCGCCAGCAGCTGGGCGGGGGAGGGGGACCCCACTGAAGCTTTCTTT
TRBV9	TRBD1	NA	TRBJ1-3	CASTQGVSGTGNTIYF	TGTGCCAGCACCCAGGGGGTTAGTGGTACTGGAAACACCATATATTTT
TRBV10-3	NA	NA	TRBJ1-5	CAISGGNSNQPQHF	TGTGCCATCAGCGGGGGAAATAGCAATCAGCCCCAGCATTTT
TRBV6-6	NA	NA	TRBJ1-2	CASQTGTPPEGTF	TGTGCCAGCCAAACCGGGACCCCCCCGGAGGGCACCTTC
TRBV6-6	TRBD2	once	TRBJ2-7	CASRPIAGAYEQYF	TGTGCCAGCAGACCCATAGCGGGAGCCTACGAGCAGTACTTC
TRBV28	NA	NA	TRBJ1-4	CASSFGQKEKLFF	TGTGCCAGCAGTTTTGGCCAGAAGGAAAAACTGTTTTTT
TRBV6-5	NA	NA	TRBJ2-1	CASSYVREQFF	TGTGCCAGCAGTTACGTCAGGGAGCAGTTCTTC
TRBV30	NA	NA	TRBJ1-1	CAWNGGLALQDTEAFF	TGTGCCTGGAACGGGGGGTTGGCTCTTCAAGACACTGAAGCTTTCTTT
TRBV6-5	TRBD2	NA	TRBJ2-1	CASSYSTSGSNEQFF	TGTGCCAGCAGTTACTCGACCAGCGGGAGTAATGAGCAGTTCTTC
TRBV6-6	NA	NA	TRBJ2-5	CASSYSGGTPGETQYF	TGTGCCAGCAGTTACTCGGGCGGGACGCCAGGAGAGACCCAGTACTTC
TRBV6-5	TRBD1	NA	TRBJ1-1	CASRHMTGVNTEAFF	TGTGCCAGCAGACACATGACAGGGGTGAACACTGAAGCTTTCTTT
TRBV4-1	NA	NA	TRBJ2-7	CASSQDPSRTYEQYF	TGCGCCAGCAGCCAAGATCCGAGCCGAACCTACGAGCAGTACTTC
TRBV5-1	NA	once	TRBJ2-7	CASSGGANDGSYEQYF	TGCGCCAGCAGTGGGGGGGCTAATGACGGATCCTACGAGCAGTACTTC
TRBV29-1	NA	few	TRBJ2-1	CSVVFGTGIYNEQFF	TGCAGCGTTGTTTTCGGGACTGGAATTTACAATGAGCAGTTCTTC
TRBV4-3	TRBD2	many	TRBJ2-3	CASSQGTSALDTQYF	TGCGCCAGCAGCCAAGGGACTAGCGCGTTAGATACGCAGTATTTT
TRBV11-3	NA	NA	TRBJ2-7	CASSLDREREQYF	TGTGCCAGCAGCTTAGATCGTGAGCGCGAGCAGTACTTC
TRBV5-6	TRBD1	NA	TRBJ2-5	CASSSLGQGAQETQYF	TGTGCCAGCAGCTCCTTGGGACAGGGCGCACAAGAGACCCAGTACTTC
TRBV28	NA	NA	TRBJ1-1	CASTDPLRTEAFF	TGTGCCAGCACCGACCCTTTGAGGACTGAAGCTTTCTTT
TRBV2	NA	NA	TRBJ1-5	CASSEGGGRTNQPQHF	TGTGCCAGCAGTGAAGGGGGGGGAAGGACGAATCAGCCCCAGCATTTT
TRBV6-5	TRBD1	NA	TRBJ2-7	CASSYSRQGVYEQYF	TGTGCCAGCAGTTACTCGAGACAGGGAGTTTACGAGCAGTACTTC
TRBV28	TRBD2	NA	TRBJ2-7	CASSYPPMPKLAGGYEQYF	TGTGCCAGCAGTTACCCCCCTATGCCGAAGCTAGCGGGAGGGTACGAGCAGTACTTC
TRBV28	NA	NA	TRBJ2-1	CASSGTFNEQFF	TGTGCCAGCAGTGGGACTTTTAATGAGCAGTTCTTC
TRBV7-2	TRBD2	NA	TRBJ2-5	CASSLDLAGGRRETQYF	TGTGCCAGCAGCTTAGACCTAGCGGGAGGGCGCCGAGAGACCCAGTACTTC
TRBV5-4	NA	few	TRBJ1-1	CASSSAGRTGNTEAFF	TGTGCCAGCAGCTCGGCCGGTCGAACGGGGAACACTGAAGCTTTCTTT
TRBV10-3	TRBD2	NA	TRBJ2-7	CAIRLAGTYEQYF	TGTGCCATCAGGCTAGCGGGTACCTACGAGCAGTACTTC
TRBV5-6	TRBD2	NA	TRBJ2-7	CASSFIAGGPADEQYF	TGTGCCAGCAGCTTCATAGCGGGAGGGCCCGCCGACGAGCAGTACTTC
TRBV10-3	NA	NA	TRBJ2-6	CAIRQGSGANVLTF	TGTGCCATCAGGCAGGGGAGTGGGGCCAACGTCCTGACTTTC
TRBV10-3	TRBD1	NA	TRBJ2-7	CAISRGGQGIPYEQYF	TGTGCCATCAGTCGGGGAGGACAGGGGATCCCCTACGAGCAGTACTTC
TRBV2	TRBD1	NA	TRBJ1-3	CASREKQGAKGNTIYF	TGTGCCAGCAGGGAAAAACAGGGGGCGAAAGGAAATACCATATATTTT
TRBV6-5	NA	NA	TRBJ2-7	CASSDSYEQYF	TGTGCCAGCAGTGACAGCTACGAGCAGTACTTC
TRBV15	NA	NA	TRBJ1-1	CATSSHQTGSTEAFF	TGTGCCACCAGCAGCCATCAGACAGGATCCACTGAAGCTTTCTTT
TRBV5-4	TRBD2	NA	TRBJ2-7	CASSTYSGRYEQYF	TGTGCCAGCAGCACGTATAGCGGGAGGTACGAGCAGTACTTC
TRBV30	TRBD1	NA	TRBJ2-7	CAWIRDRPYEQYF	TGTGCCTGGATTCGGGACAGACCCTACGAGCAGTACTTC
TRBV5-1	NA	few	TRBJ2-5	CASSLASGQLKTQYF	TGCGCCAGCAGCTTGGCCTCCGGACAGTTGAAGACCCAGTACTTC
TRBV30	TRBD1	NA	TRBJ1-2	CAWGDRGFGGYTF	TGTGCCTGGGGGGACAGGGGATTTGGGGGCTACACCTTC
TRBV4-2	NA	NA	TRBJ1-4	CASSQGQVNEKLFF	TGTGCCAGCAGCCAAGGGCAGGTTAATGAAAAACTGTTTTTT
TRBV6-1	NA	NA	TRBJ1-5	CASSAGTLYSNQPQHF	TGTGCCAGCAGTGCCGGGACACTTTATAGCAATCAGCCCCAGCATTTT
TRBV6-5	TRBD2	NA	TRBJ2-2	CASSRDSGGTGELFF	TGTGCCAGCAGCCGGGATAGCGGGGGAACCGGGGAGCTGTTTTTT
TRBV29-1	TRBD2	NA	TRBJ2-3	CSDRGGRGGDTQYF	TGCAGCGACCGAGGCGGGAGGGGGGGTGATACGCAGTATTTT
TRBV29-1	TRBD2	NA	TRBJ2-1	CSVVGLAGTPLNEQFF	TGCAGCGTTGTCGGCCTAGCGGGAACCCCGCTCAATGAGCAGTTCTTC